Presented here are 27 T cell receptor beta chains from one specimen sequenced in a study of cytotoxic CD8 clonotypes in ibrutinib-treated CLL. Data came from immunoSEQ multiplex PCR; TCRdb stores just in-frame clones and leaves some out. The sample records tens of thousands of clones, about 70% being singletons. This specimen was PBMCs, taken before ibrutinib treatment. Receptors originate from a human donor with chronic lymphocytic leukemia.

The chain links TRBV5-1 to TRBJ2-2, with TRBD1 matching over 7 bases. Germline loops: CDR1 SGHRS, CDR2 YFSETQ. With 0 bases clipped from V and 4 bases from J, the junction kept 6 bases outside the gene matches. The CDR3 runs 16 residues. CDR3 sequence (DNA): TGCGCCAGCAGCTTGGAGGGACAGAATCCCACCGGGGAGCTGTTTTTT. This translates into CASSLEGQNPTGELFF.

The chain combines TRBV5-1 with TRBJ1-4; a weak D match, TRBD1 (6 bases). V was shortened by 2 bases and J by 4 bases, with 15 bases between the two germline ends. The CDR3 sequence is 16 residues long. Germline-derived CDR1 and CDR2 are SGHRS and YFSETQ. The CDR3 sequence: CASSLRPGASNEKLFF. The DNA for the CDR3 is TGCGCCAGCAGCTTACGACCGGGGGCTAGTAATGAAAAACTGTTTTTT. Drawing the rest from reference TRBV5-1 and TRBJ1-4, the complete variable domain is KAGVTQTPRYLIKTRGQQVTLSCSPISGHRSVSWYQQTPGQGLQFLFEYFSETQRNKGNFPGRFSGRQFSNSRSEMNVSTLELGDSALYLCASSLRPGASNEKLFFGSGTQLSVL.

This clone is a singleton in its sample. The genes are TRBV5-1 and TRBJ1-6, with TRBD1 matching 11 bases. CDR1 is SGHRS, CDR2 YFSETQ, per germline. V shed 4 bases and J 7 bases; nucleotides not matched to a gene: 10. CDR3 size: 17 residues. The CDR3 loop is CASSPRAGTGGNSPLHF. In nucleotides, the CDR3 is TGCGCCAGCAGCCCACGTGCCGGGACAGGGGGGAATTCACCCCTCCACTTT.

The gene calls are TRBV7-9 and TRBJ2-4; no firm D call. V was clipped by 5 bases and J by 0 bases, with 5 bases between them. The germline gives CDR1 SEHNR, CDR2 FQNEAQ (reference sequence). The length of the CDR3 is 13 residues. The CDR3: CASSPVAKNIQYF. DNA of the CDR3: TGTGCCAGCAGCCCAGTAGCCAAAAACATTCAGTACTTC.

V and J are TRBV5-6 and TRBJ2-7; D is ambiguous. Germline assignment: CDR1 SGHDT and CDR2 YYEEEE. The CDR3 is made up of 11 amino acids. V was shortened by 3 bases and J by 7 bases, with 8 bases between the two germline ends. The CDR3 DNA follows: TGTGCCAGCAGCTACTCTGAGGAGCAGTACTTC. This gives the protein CASSYSEEQYF.

The J gene is TRBJ1-5, the V gene TRBV15, with 7 bases that match TRBD1. Germline trimming cut 1 base from V and 4 bases from J; bases unmatched to any gene: 4. This CDR3 is built from 15 residues. Per the germline V gene, CDR1 is LNHNV and CDR2 is YYDKDF (reference sequence). The chain's CDR3 is CATSRGTGRNQPQHF. The CDR3 DNA reads as TGTGCCACCAGCAGAGGGACAGGTAGGAATCAGCCCCAGCATTTT.

The chain is built from TRBV12-5 and TRBJ2-1; TRBD1 matches 7 bases. There are 17 residues in the CDR3. CDR1 is LGHNT and CDR2 is FRNRAP in the germline V gene. Losses at the gene ends were 2 bases for V and 2 bases for J; bases not matched to a gene: 9. The CDR3 spells CASGLRSGQGAYNEQFF. CDR3 DNA sequence: TGTGCTAGTGGTTTGCGTTCTGGGCAGGGGGCCTACAATGAGCAGTTCTTC.

The J gene is TRBJ1-1, the V gene TRBV7-8, with a tentative D call TRBD1 (5 bases). The germline gives CDR1 SGHVS, CDR2 FQNEAQ. Trimming took 5 bases from V and 11 from J, leaving 18 bases between them. CDR3 length: 13 residues. The DNA of the CDR3 is TGTGCCAGCAGCGTAGGGAGGGGCGGCGGGGCTTTCTTT. Translating gives CASSVGRGGGAFF.

The rearrangement joins TRBV30 to TRBJ2-5; D possibly uses TRBD1 or TRBD2 (5 bases each). V shed 0 bases and J shed 1 base, with 21 bases lying between them. Germline CDR1 GTSNPN, CDR2 SVGIG (reference sequence). The CDR3 length is 18 residues. In DNA form, the CDR3 reads TGTGCCTGGAGTGTACTGGGAGAAGGGGAGCGTTCCCAAGAGACCCAGTACTTC. Translated, it gives CAWSVLGEGERSQETQYF.

The rearrangement links TRBV5-1 to TRBJ1-2; no clear D. The CDR3 length is 13 residues. CDR1 and CDR2 from the germline V gene are SGHRS and YFSETQ. Deletions cut 4 bases from V and 4 bases from J, with 11 bases between. CDR3 bases: TGCGCCAGCAGCCCAGTCTCTAGCTATGGCTACACCTTC. Its protein is CASSPVSSYGYTF.

V usage is TRBV30 and J usage is TRBJ1-1, with D possibly being TRBD1 (6 bases). In germline, CDR1 is GTSNPN, CDR2 SVGIG (reference sequence). The CDR3 has 13 amino acids. V gave up 6 bases and J gave up 0 bases, with 11 bases separating them. This CDR3 is CACAGAMNTEAFF. As DNA, the CDR3 is TGTGCCTGTGCAGGGGCCATGAACACTGAAGCTTTCTTT. Full variable domain (outside the CDR3, taken from reference TRBV30 and TRBJ1-1): SQTIHQWPATLVQPVGSPLSLECTVEGTSNPNLYWYRQAAGRGLQLLFYSVGIGQISSEVPQNLSASRPQDRQFILSSKKLLLSDSGFYLCACAGAMNTEAFFGQGTRLTVV.

V usage is TRBV4-2 and J usage is TRBJ1-2, with D unresolved. The V end lost 0 bases, the J end lost 8 bases, and 13 bases lay between the germline ends. The CDR3 totals 14 residues. Looked up from germline, CDR1 is LGHNA and CDR2 is YNFKEQ. DNA for the CDR3: TGTGCCAGCAGCCAAGATGTGTCAAATGGCGGCTACACCTTC. Translating it yields CASSQDVSNGGYTF.

The chain has TRBV19 and TRBJ2-1; 8 bases match TRBD2. CDR1 is LNHDA and CDR2 is SQIVND in the germline V gene (reference sequence). The CDR3 is made up of 12 amino acids. Unmatched junction bases numbered 1, after V lost 5 bases and J lost 7 bases. CDR3 loop: CASSGTRNEQFF. CDR3 in DNA: TGTGCCAGTAGTGGGACTAGAAATGAGCAGTTCTTC. Combining the CDR3 with reference TRBV19 and TRBJ2-1 gives the whole variable domain DGGITQSPKYLFRKEGQNVTLSCEQNLNHDAMYWYRQDPGQGLRLIYYSQIVNDFQKGDIAEGYSVSREKKESFPLTVTSAQKNPTAFYLCASSGTRNEQFFGPGTRLTVL.

The chain has TRBV4-1 and TRBJ1-1, with D perhaps matching TRBD1 (6 bases). Trimming pared 0 bases from V and 13 bases from J, leaving 18 bases between. Germline CDR1 reads MGHRA; CDR2 reads YSYEKL. The CDR3 is 14 amino acids. The CDR3: CASSQDNGGQGVFF. In DNA, the CDR3 is TGCGCCAGCAGCCAAGATAATGGGGGGCAAGGAGTTTTCTTT.

This chain uses TRBV11-3 with TRBJ1-5, with TRBD1 matching 9 bases. V lost 5 bases and J lost 1; bases outside the gene matches: 3. The CDR3 loop spans 15 amino acids. Germline loops: CDR1 SGHNT, CDR2 YENEEA. The CDR3 nucleotides read TGTGCCAGCAGCACAGGGGGCGTAAGCAATCAGCCCCAGCATTTT. This translates into CASSTGGVSNQPQHF.

The chain uses TRBV27 and TRBJ2-7; D is ambiguous. The CDR3 contains 14 residues. CDR1 is MNHEY and CDR2 is SMNVEV in the germline V gene (reference sequence). Between the trimmed V and J ends, which lost 8 bases and 7 bases, there was a span of 21 bases. Here the CDR3 reads CASSEDTRMREQYF. Written as DNA, the CDR3 is TGTGCCAGCTCGGAAGATACTCGGATGAGAGAGCAGTACTTC.

The V gene is TRBV18, the J gene TRBJ2-7, with a weak D call TRBD1 (6 bases). The V end was cut by 4 bases, the J end by 0 bases, with 22 bases between. This CDR3 has 18 residues. Germline-derived CDR1 and CDR2 are KGHSH and LQKENI. The CDR3 DNA is TGTGCCAGCTCACTCACTTTTCCCGGGACAAGCTTCTCCTACGAGCAGTACTTC. Translating gives CASSLTFPGTSFSYEQYF.

The chain has TRBV6-5 and TRBJ2-7; the D gene is possibly TRBD2 (5 bases). This CDR3 contains 15 residues. The germline V and J ends were trimmed by 0 bases and 2 bases, with 11 bases remaining between them. CDR1 MNHEY and CDR2 SVGAGI come from the germline V gene. The CDR3 sequence: CASSYSTSEAYEQYF. The CDR3 nucleotides read TGTGCCAGCAGTTACTCTACGTCGGAGGCCTACGAGCAGTACTTC.

The rearrangement links TRBV11-1 to TRBJ2-3; D uncertain. This CDR3 contains 12 residues. The germline V gene encodes CDR1 SGHAT and CDR2 FQDESV (reference sequence). Between the trimmed V and J ends, which lost 4 bases and 3 bases, there was a span of 5 bases. CDR3 coding DNA: TGTGCCAGCAGCTCGTATACAGATACGCAGTATTTT. It codes for CASSSYTDTQYF.

V is TRBV5-1 and J is TRBJ2-7; 9 bases line up with TRBD1. The germline V gene encodes CDR1 SGHRS and CDR2 YFSETQ. The CDR3 has 14 residues. V gave up 3 bases and J gave up 4 bases; unmatched junction bases: 5. The CDR3 here is CASSSKTGGYEQYF. CDR3 DNA: TGCGCCAGCAGCTCAAAGACAGGGGGGTACGAGCAGTACTTC.

The gene calls are TRBV4-2 and TRBJ1-2; D is perhaps TRBD1 (6 bases). Germline loops: CDR1 LGHNA, CDR2 YNFKEQ. V lost 0 bases and J lost 6, with 14 bases in between. The CDR3 contains 15 residues. This CDR3 reads CASSQEIQGDDGYTF. The DNA for the CDR3 is TGTGCCAGCAGCCAAGAGATACAGGGAGATGATGGCTACACCTTC.

The chain combines TRBV29-1 with TRBJ1-2; 7 bases line up with TRBD1. The germline gives CDR1 SQVTM, CDR2 ANQGSEA. V trimming: 3 bases; J trimming: 4 bases; junction bases outside the gene matches: 5. The CDR3 consists of 13 residues. CDR3 sequence (DNA): TGCAGCGTTGACATGAGGGACAGCTATGGCTACACCTTC. It specifies CSVDMRDSYGYTF.

This chain links TRBV7-8 with TRBJ2-1; 15 nucleotides match TRBD2. The germline gives CDR1 SGHVS, CDR2 FQNEAQ. The length of the CDR3 is 14 residues. J was trimmed by 10 bases and V by 5 bases; bases with no gene match: 3. The CDR3 coding sequence is TGTGCCAGCAGCGCGGGACTAGCGGGAGGAGAGCAGTTCTTC. Amino acid sequence: CASSAGLAGGEQFF.

V usage is TRBV9 and J usage is TRBJ1-6; 9 bases line up with TRBD1. CDR1 is SGDLS, CDR2 YYNGEE, per germline. V lost 10 bases, J lost 9 bases, and 14 bases stayed unmatched. The CDR3 has 15 amino acids. The CDR3 coding sequence is TGTGCCCGCGATGCCTCCGGGACAGGGCTTTCACCCCTCCACTTT. Protein: CARDASGTGLSPLHF.

J is TRBJ2-7 and V is TRBV5-1; D is undetermined. Trimming removed 0 bases from V and 4 bases from J, with 8 bases in between. The CDR3 length is 13 residues. CDR1 SGHRS and CDR2 YFSETQ come from the germline V gene. The CDR3 nucleotides are TGCGCCAGCAGCTTGGTGGCGGAGTACGAGCAGTACTTC. It encodes CASSLVAEYEQYF.

This clone came up a few times. The chain combines TRBV7-3 with TRBJ2-1; TRBD2 matches at 12 bases. Trimming cost V 6 bases and J 4 bases; bases outside gene matches: 4. The CDR3 totals 15 residues. The germline V gene encodes CDR1 SGHTA and CDR2 FQGTGA. The CDR3 reads CASRATSGRYNEQFF. The CDR3 DNA reads as TGTGCCAGCAGGGCTACTAGCGGGAGGTACAATGAGCAGTTCTTC.

This chain connects TRBV4-1 to TRBJ2-7, with 8 nucleotides matching TRBD1. V dropped 3 bases and J dropped 0; count of bases not matched to a gene: 4. Germline CDR1 reads MGHRA; CDR2 reads YSYEKL. The CDR3 is 15 amino acids. The CDR3 region has the DNA TGCGCCAGCAGCCAGTCGGGACAGGTCTCCTACGAGCAGTACTTC. This gives the protein CASSQSGQVSYEQYF.